The rows below give T cell receptor beta chains drawn from one sample of a study of blood T cell repertoires in COVID-19. Profiled with immunoSEQ multiplex PCR; TCRdb holds only in-frame clones, not every one. Here the sample spans about 200,000 clones, around four fifths being singletons. The sequenced sample consisted of PBMCs or T cells enriched from blood (not recorded which). The origin of the receptors is a man between 40 and 49 years old who had recovered from COVID-19. Each CDR3 is given with its conserved first and last residue. Fields, in order: J gene, V gene, CDR3 length, CDR3 protein.

j_gene: TRBJ1-2; v_gene: TRBV25-1; len: 14; CDR3aa: CASSETRSGYGYTF
j_gene: TRBJ2-2; v_gene: TRBV4-1; len: 16; CDR3aa: CASSPFGTDNTGELFF
j_gene: TRBJ1-6; v_gene: TRBV28; len: 15; CDR3aa: CASSSTGHGWSPLHF
j_gene: TRBJ1-3; v_gene: TRBV7-6; len: 11; CDR3aa: CASSLAQAIYF
j_gene: TRBJ2-1; v_gene: TRBV10-1; len: 14; CDR3aa: CASSEREAYNEQFF
j_gene: TRBJ2-1; v_gene: TRBV4-3; len: 15; CDR3aa: CASSQSLASTNEQFF
j_gene: TRBJ1-1; v_gene: TRBV30; len: 11; CDR3aa: CAWNRVSGAFF
j_gene: TRBJ2-1; v_gene: TRBV4-3; len: 16; CDR3aa: CASSQDIFLSYNEQFF
j_gene: TRBJ1-5; v_gene: TRBV28; len: 13; CDR3aa: CASSQGANQPQHF
j_gene: TRBJ1-2; v_gene: TRBV14; len: 14; CDR3aa: CASSQVVGPRGYTF
j_gene: TRBJ1-1; v_gene: TRBV3-1/TRBV3-2; len: 13; CDR3aa: CASSQMRNTEAFF
j_gene: TRBJ2-3; v_gene: TRBV2; len: 12; CDR3aa: CASSTQADTQYF
j_gene: TRBJ2-7; v_gene: TRBV4-1; len: 15; CDR3aa: CASSQDLGQSYEQYF
j_gene: TRBJ1-5; v_gene: TRBV10-3; len: 14; CDR3aa: CAISEQGQNQPQHF
j_gene: TRBJ2-2; v_gene: TRBV18; len: 17; CDR3aa: CASSKTSGTGLIGELFF
j_gene: TRBJ2-7; v_gene: TRBV19; len: 16; CDR3aa: CASSIGLAGSNYEQYF
j_gene: TRBJ1-5; v_gene: TRBV12-3/TRBV12-4; len: 13; CDR3aa: CASSAESNQPQHF
j_gene: TRBJ1-6; v_gene: TRBV5-6; len: 14; CDR3aa: CASSPDQGGSPLHF
j_gene: TRBJ1-3; v_gene: TRBV9; len: 18; CDR3aa: CASSHHQGQGGTGNTIYF
j_gene: TRBJ1-2; v_gene: TRBV6-4; len: 15; CDR3aa: CASRPAGQGVYGYTF
j_gene: TRBJ2-4; v_gene: TRBV5-4; len: 15; CDR3aa: CASSFLGLAVNIQYF
j_gene: TRBJ2-1; v_gene: TRBV18; len: 13; CDR3aa: CASSPPVADEQFF
j_gene: TRBJ1-4; v_gene: TRBV4-2; len: 15; CDR3aa: CASSTPGHLNEKLFF
j_gene: TRBJ1-1; v_gene: TRBV30; len: 13; CDR3aa: CAWSMHLNTEAFF
j_gene: TRBJ1-3; v_gene: TRBV28; len: 16; CDR3aa: CASSLEGTGTGNTIYF
j_gene: TRBJ1-1; v_gene: TRBV6-5; len: 15; CDR3aa: CASSPRQTMNTEAFF
j_gene: TRBJ1-4; v_gene: TRBV15; len: 14; CDR3aa: CATTPTGHNEKLFF
j_gene: TRBJ2-5; v_gene: TRBV3-1/TRBV3-2; len: 12; CDR3aa: CASSQNTEAQYF
j_gene: TRBJ2-3; v_gene: TRBV6-5; len: 14; CDR3aa: CASSYGVSGDTQYF
j_gene: TRBJ2-2; v_gene: TRBV27; len: 15; CDR3aa: CASRPNRGWAGELFF
j_gene: TRBJ1-2; v_gene: TRBV3-1/TRBV3-2; len: 15; CDR3aa: CASSPGTGEHYGYTF
j_gene: TRBJ2-2; v_gene: TRBV19; len: 14; CDR3aa: CASSDNPGSGELFF
j_gene: TRBJ1-1; v_gene: TRBV4-3; len: 14; CDR3aa: CASSQDVGGAEAFF
j_gene: TRBJ2-3; v_gene: TRBV7-9; len: 16; CDR3aa: CASRPGLAGEGDTQYF
j_gene: TRBJ2-5; v_gene: TRBV3-1/TRBV3-2; len: 15; CDR3aa: CASSQGTSRQETQYF
j_gene: TRBJ1-4; v_gene: TRBV7-2; len: 15; CDR3aa: CASSLAGSLNEKLFF
j_gene: TRBJ1-5; v_gene: TRBV7-9; len: 15; CDR3aa: CASSSQTGRNQPQHF
j_gene: TRBJ2-5; v_gene: TRBV7-2; len: 15; CDR3aa: CASSLLAGGQETQYF
j_gene: TRBJ2-1; v_gene: TRBV2; len: 15; CDR3aa: CASKFSGSAYNEQFF
j_gene: TRBJ1-2; v_gene: TRBV6-2/TRBV6-3; len: 13; CDR3aa: CASSWDSTYGYTF
j_gene: TRBJ2-1; v_gene: TRBV4-1; len: 16; CDR3aa: CASSHNGLAGVNEQFF
j_gene: TRBJ2-3; v_gene: TRBV27; len: 14; CDR3aa: CASSTGGSTDTQYF
j_gene: TRBJ1-1; v_gene: TRBV7-8; len: 13; CDR3aa: CASSVSREVEAFF
j_gene: TRBJ2-1; v_gene: TRBV25-1; len: 18; CDR3aa: CASSEYSGTSGRIDEQFF
j_gene: TRBJ2-2; v_gene: TRBV4-2; len: 16; CDR3aa: CASSQGETGRTGELFF